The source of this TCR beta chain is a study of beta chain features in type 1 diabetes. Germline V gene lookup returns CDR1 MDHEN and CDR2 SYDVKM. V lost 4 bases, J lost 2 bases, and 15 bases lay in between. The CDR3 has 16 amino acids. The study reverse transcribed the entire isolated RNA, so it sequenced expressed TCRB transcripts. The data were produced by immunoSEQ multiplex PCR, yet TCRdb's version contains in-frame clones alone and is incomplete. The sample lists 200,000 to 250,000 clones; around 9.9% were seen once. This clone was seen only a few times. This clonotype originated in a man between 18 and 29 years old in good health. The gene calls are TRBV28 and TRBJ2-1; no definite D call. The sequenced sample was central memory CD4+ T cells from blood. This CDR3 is CASSSPVGSAYNEQFF. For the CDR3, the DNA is TGTGCCAGCAGTTCACCTGTGGGATCAGCCTACAATGAGCAGTTCTTC.